This T cell receptor (beta chain) was recovered during a study of cytomegalovirus exposure and HLA in healthy donors. Overall study: Findings of an earlier analysis included about 100 million unique TCR beta sequences from 200 million or so T cells.

Remarks on this clone: Antigen unknown.

The CDR3 contains 19 residues. CDR1 and CDR2 from the germline V gene are SEHNR and FQNEAQ (reference sequence). The trim removed 5 bases at V and 0 bases at J, leaving 8 bases unmatched. PCR used 60 Vbeta primers and 13 Jbeta primers. TCRdb's table, derived via immunoSEQ multiplex PCR, lists solely in-frame clones and lacks some. Seen here are 150,000 to 200,000 clones, 80% observed once, and the top ten hold roughly 9.3%. Study-wide points: Per a prior analysis, the majority of TCR beta V segments were productive roughly 90% or roughly 30% of the time. Researchers had no immune exposure information except CMV serostatus available. Testing in vitro showed a few CMV-associated chains specific for CMV antigens.

The receptor was isolated from a young man in good health and CMV-seropositive. The rearrangement uses TRBV7-9 and TRBJ2-2; TRBD2 matches 14 bases. The sequenced sample consisted of PBMCs. DNA of the CDR3: TGTGCCAGCAGCCTACGACTAGCGGGAGGGCCCGCGAACACCGGGGAGCTGTTTTTT. Amino acids: CASSLRLAGGPANTGELFF.